The next 5 T cell receptor beta chains were all read from a single sample in a study of monozygotic twins with inflammatory bowel disease. For each CDR3 protein, TCRdb gives one entry from its re-call of the 5' RACE reads, without DNA. The repertoire shows 300,000 to 400,000 distinct CDR3 sequences; the top ten hold over 2%. The source material was blood. Receptors originate from a human donor with ulcerative colitis or Crohn's disease, or a healthy co-twin of an affected twin (not recorded which).

V and J are TRBV2 and TRBJ2-1. Germline CDR1 and CDR2: SNHLY and FYNNEI. The CDR3 runs to 12 residues. The CDR3 loop reads CASSVLYNEQFF.

This chain links TRBV5-1 with TRBJ2-3; the D gene TCRdb calls, TRBD2, cannot be checked with no DNA. Germline lookup yields CDR1 SGHRS and CDR2 YFSETQ. The CDR3 is 16 amino acids. The CDR3 region is CASSRSPAGGSDTQYF.

The rearrangement joins TRBV5-1 to TRBJ2-1. The germline gives CDR1 SGHRS, CDR2 YFSETQ. CDR3 size: 14 residues. CDR3 protein: CASSTRDSYNEQFF.

The J gene is TRBJ2-2, the V gene TRBV5-1; TCRdb selects TRBD1, and the lack of DNA leaves this call unchecked. CDR3 size: 16 residues. Germline-derived CDR1 and CDR2 are SGHRS and YFSETQ. CDR3 loop: CASSLAWQGATGELFF.

The rearrangement uses TRBV3-1 and TRBJ2-2. This CDR3 region has 14 residues. Germline V lookup: CDR1 LGHDT, CDR2 YNNKEL (reference sequence). This chain's CDR3 is CASSNWFNTGELFF.